A single sample is the source of the 25 T cell receptor beta chains below, sequenced in a study of CDR3 diversity in severe acne. TCRdb reanalysed the PCR reads using MiXCR and keeps one entry per CDR3 protein. Among approximately 90,000 distinct CDR3 sequences listed, 45% to 50% were seen once. Input material: blood. The receptor source for this set is a male donor with severe acne vulgaris.

The V and J genes are TRBV6-6 and TRBJ2-3; D possibly corresponds to TRBD2 (5 bases). The germline V gene has CDR1 MNHNY and CDR2 SVGAGI (reference sequence). Between the trimmed V and J ends, which lost 7 bases and 5 bases, there was a span of 22 bases. CDR3 length: 16 residues. CDR3 coding DNA: TGTGCCAGCACCCCACGGACGGACTCACGAGTAGATACGCAGTATTTT. This sequence encodes CASTPRTDSRVDTQYF.

This clonotype was recorded many times. The V gene is TRBV29-1, the J gene TRBJ2-2; no reliable D call. V lost 5 bases, J lost 3 bases, and 10 bases lay in between. CDR1 SQVTM and CDR2 ANQGSEA come from the germline V gene. CDR3 size: 13 residues. CDR3 nucleotides: TGCAGCGTTTTTACGCCCTACACCGGGGAGCTGTTTTTT. It specifies CSVFTPYTGELFF.

The table lists this clonotype with many counts. This chain links TRBV4-1 with TRBJ2-3; no definite D call. Trimming pared 4 bases from V and 8 bases from J, leaving 16 bases between. CDR1 and CDR2 (germline): MGHRA, YSYEKL. The CDR3 runs 14 residues. The CDR3 loop reads CASSLETPRGTQYF. The CDR3 nucleotides read TGCGCCAGCAGCCTGGAGACTCCGCGAGGTACGCAGTATTTT.

The chain uses TRBV9 and TRBJ2-1; a possible D gene is TRBD1 (6 bases). V was clipped by 3 bases and J by 7 bases, with 17 bases between them. This CDR3 spans 15 amino acids. Germline loops: CDR1 SGDLS, CDR2 YYNGEE. This chain's CDR3 is CASSAETGPGNEQFF. CDR3 nucleotides: TGTGCCAGCAGCGCCGAGACAGGACCTGGAAATGAGCAGTTCTTC.

The chain uses TRBV9 and TRBJ1-1; D is unclear. V was pared by 3 bases and J by 1 base, with 7 bases between. This CDR3 has 13 amino acids. Germline CDR1 and CDR2: SGDLS and YYNGEE. CDR3 region: CASSARWNTEAFF. DNA for the CDR3: TGTGCCAGCAGCGCCAGGTGGAACACTGAAGCTTTCTTT.

For this clonotype: One end of the junction fails to match germline, which may point to a read error. This rearrangement joins TRBV4-1 to TRBJ2-7, with 13 bases fitting TRBD2. The CDR3 covers 12 residues. The germline V gene encodes CDR1 MGHRA and CDR2 YSYEKL. The CDR3 protein is CASSPGTSGIRF. CDR3 in DNA: TGCGCCAGCAGCCCTGGGACTAGCGGGATCCGCTTC.

For this clonotype: A single base separates this from a much larger clone, so it may be a read error. The chain has TRBV19 and TRBJ1-5; D remains ambiguous. Germline V gives CDR1 LNHDA, CDR2 SQIVND (reference sequence). The CDR3 is 12 residues long. This chain's CDR3 is CASRGSNQPKHF. The CDR3 region has the DNA TGTGCCAGTAGAGGGAGCAATCAGCCCAAGCATTTT.

This chain links TRBV15 with TRBJ2-2, with 10 bases lining up with TRBD2. From germline, CDR1 is LNHNV and CDR2 YYDKDF (reference sequence). V shed 6 bases and J 3 bases; nucleotides not matched to a gene: 13. This CDR3 region has 18 residues. CDR3 amino acids: CATRGSASGRFYTGELFF. For the CDR3, the DNA is TGTGCCACCAGAGGTTCCGCTAGCGGGAGATTTTACACCGGGGAGCTGTTTTTT.

Remarks on this clonotype: A read error may be the cause here, since a much bigger clone is one base away. This sequence joins TRBV2 and TRBJ2-7; possibly TRBD1 for D (6 bases). Germline-derived CDR1 and CDR2 are SNHLY and FYNNEI. CDR3 length equals 13 residues. Trimming left V 5 bases short and J 7 bases short, with 15 bases between. The CDR3 DNA reads as TGTGCCAGCAGTCCCGGGACAATGGGGGAGCAGTACTTC. This gives the protein CASSPGTMGEQYF. Full variable domain (rest looked up from reference TRBV2 and TRBJ2-7): EPEVTQTPSHQVTQMGQEVILRCVPISNHLYFYWYRQILGQKVEFLVSFYNNEISEKSEIFDDQFSVERPDGSNFTLKIRSTKLEDSAMYFCASSPGTMGEQYFGPGTRLTVT.

The chain joins TRBV18 to TRBJ2-5; D unresolved. Germline V gene sequence: CDR1 KGHSH, CDR2 LQKENI. CDR3 length: 13 residues. V lost 4 bases, J lost 0 bases, and 6 bases lay in between. The CDR3 DNA reads TGTGCCAGCTCACGGGCAGACCAAGAGACCCAGTACTTC. It is translated as CASSRADQETQYF.

V usage is TRBV24-1 and J usage is TRBJ2-1; 8 bases fit TRBD2. CDR3 length equals 17 residues. V gave up 0 bases and J gave up 4 bases; unmatched junction bases: 7. CDR1 is KGHDR, CDR2 SFDVKD, per germline. The CDR3 is CATSDLTGRGIYNEQFF. The CDR3 DNA is TGTGCCACCAGTGATTTGACCGGGAGGGGCATTTACAATGAGCAGTTCTTC.

This clonotype came up many times. The chain is built from TRBV4-1 and TRBJ2-1, with D perhaps TRBD2 (6 bases). The CDR3 sequence is 15 residues long. Germline-derived CDR1 and CDR2 are MGHRA and YSYEKL. Between the trimmed V and J ends, which lost 1 base and 4 bases, there was a span of 11 bases. CDR3 sequence reads: CASSQVAGPYNEQFF. DNA of the CDR3: TGCGCCAGCAGCCAAGTGGCGGGGCCTTACAATGAGCAGTTCTTC.

The genes are TRBV6-1 and TRBJ2-1, with 9 bases matching TRBD1. V lost 6 bases and J lost 8; bases outside the gene matches: 8. The CDR3 sequence is 14 residues long. CDR1 and CDR2 (germline): MNHNS, SASEGT. The DNA of the CDR3 is TGTGCCAGCAGGGTCGGGACAGGGAAGGATGAGCAGTTCTTC. This translates into CASRVGTGKDEQFF.

This clonotype was observed once. The junction shows a germline mismatch at one end, possibly a read error. This chain links TRBV7-9 with TRBJ1-6; no firm D call. Germline V CDR1 and CDR2: SEHNR, FQNEAQ (reference sequence). The length of the CDR3 is 15 residues. DNA for the CDR3: TGCGCCAGCAGCCAAGCCGGCTCTACAAATTCACCCCTCCACTTT. Encoded protein: CASSQAGSTNSPLHF.

This clonotype occurred many times. The chain employs TRBV19 and TRBJ2-7; D is possibly TRBD2 (6 bases). The CDR3 is 13 residues long. The V gene lost 10 bases and the J gene lost 2 bases, with 15 bases spanning the gap. Germline CDR1 is LNHDA and CDR2 is SQIVND (reference sequence). DNA for the CDR3: TGTGCCAATGTCACGGGGGAACCCTACGAGCAGTACGTC. It encodes CANVTGEPYEQYV.

This clonotype was counted many times. The J gene is TRBJ1-3, the V gene TRBV15; 7 positions agree with TRBD1. This CDR3 has 15 residues. V was clipped by 0 bases and J by 4 bases; unmatched bases: 3. The germline gives CDR1 LNHNV, CDR2 YYDKDF (reference sequence). The CDR3 spells CATSREGTDGNTIYF. The CDR3 bases are TGTGCCACCAGCAGAGAGGGGACAGACGGAAACACCATATATTTT.

The chain couples TRBV10-1 to TRBJ2-3, with D perhaps matching TRBD1 (5 bases). Trimming stripped 4 bases from V and 2 bases from J, with 10 bases between. In germline, CDR1 is WNHNN, CDR2 SYGVQD (reference sequence). CDR3 length: 14 residues. CDR3 nucleotides: TGCGCCAGCAGTGTCGACAGAAACACAGATACGCAGTATTTT. Translating it yields CASSVDRNTDTQYF.

This clonotype was found a few times. The chain joins TRBV7-2 to TRBJ2-6; weak D call: TRBD1 (5 bases). The germline V gene encodes CDR1 SGHTA and CDR2 FQGNSA. Trimming shortened V by 3 bases and J by 1 base, and 10 bases separated the two germline ends. This CDR3 contains 16 residues. Written as DNA, the CDR3 is TGTGCCAGCAGCTTGATTAGGGGTTCTGGGGCCAACGTCCTGACTTTC. This sequence encodes CASSLIRGSGANVLTF.

Turning to this clonotype: Just one base apart from a much larger clone, this may be a read error. The V gene is TRBV7-9, the J gene TRBJ2-5; D remains ambiguous. This CDR3 comprises 14 residues. V was shortened by 1 base and J by 4 bases, with 10 bases between the two germline ends. Per the germline V gene, CDR1 is SEHNR and CDR2 is FQNEAQ (reference sequence). DNA of the CDR3: TGTGCCAGCAGCTTAGGGACGTTTAGAGAGACCCAGTACTTC. Protein: CASSLGTFRETQYF.

This rearrangement joins TRBV20-1 to TRBJ2-7, with 9 bases fitting TRBD1. With 6 bases clipped from V and 6 bases from J, the junction kept 9 bases outside the gene matches. CDR1 DFQATT and CDR2 SNEGSKA come from the germline V gene (reference sequence). The CDR3 has 13 amino acids. This CDR3 is CSAPGQGRFEQYF. The CDR3 DNA reads as TGCAGTGCCCCGGGACAGGGTAGGTTCGAGCAGTACTTC.

The chain recombines TRBV6-2 or TRBV6-3 with TRBJ1-2, with 7 positions matching TRBD1. J lost 14 bases, V lost 0 bases, and 9 bases had no gene match. Germline CDR1 is MNHEY and CDR2 is SVGEGT. This CDR3 is 13 amino acids long. CDR3 nucleotides: TGTGCCAGCAGTTACTCACCAGGACAGGACTTGACCTTC. This codes for CASSYSPGQDLTF.

The rearrangement links TRBV29-1 to TRBJ2-7, with D tentatively TRBD2 (6 bases). The CDR3 is made up of 13 amino acids. V was trimmed by 4 bases and J by 5 bases, leaving 15 bases between them. Germline V lookup: CDR1 SQVTM, CDR2 ANQGSEA. In nucleotides, the CDR3 is TGCAGCGTTGTGGCGGGGATTATCGACGAGCAGTACTTC. It is translated as CSVVAGIIDEQYF.

J is TRBJ2-2 and V is TRBV24-1, with no clear D. This CDR3 is built from 14 residues. V was clipped by 0 bases and J by 6 bases, with 7 bases between them. CDR1 and CDR2 from the germline V gene are KGHDR and SFDVKD. CDR3 nucleotide sequence: TGTGCCACCAGTGATTTGCCTGGGGCCGGGGAGCTGTTTTTT. Its translation is CATSDLPGAGELFF.

This clonotype was observed many times. This chain joins TRBV2 and TRBJ2-3; D is possibly TRBD2 (5 bases). Trimming left V 5 bases short and J 0 bases short, with 12 bases between. CDR1 and CDR2 from the germline V gene are SNHLY and FYNNEI. The CDR3 is 15 amino acids. The CDR3 sequence: CASSHPASSTDTQYF. As DNA, the CDR3 is TGTGCCAGCAGTCACCCGGCTAGCAGCACAGATACGCAGTATTTT.

This clonotype was recorded many times. This rearrangement joins TRBV6-1 to TRBJ2-2; D remains unclear. V was shortened by 5 bases and J by 5 bases, with 6 bases between the two germline ends. This CDR3 is 12 amino acids long. Germline V gene data show CDR1 as MNHNS and CDR2 as SASEGT. CDR3 nucleotide sequence: TGTGCCAGCAGTTATGAAACCGGGGAGCTGTTTTTT. Translation gives CASSYETGELFF.